One sample yielded the 21 T cell receptor beta chains listed below, sequenced in a study of T cells in tuberculosis. Repertoires were generated with immunoSEQ multiplex PCR, while TCRdb's copy carries only in-frame clones and drops some. The sample has under 35,000 clones, approximately 93% seen once. Sequenced: PBMCs. The receptors here all came from a donor aged 10 to 29 with latent tuberculosis or without tuberculosis infection.

V is TRBV6-1 and J is TRBJ2-5, with 7 nucleotides matching TRBD1. This CDR3 spans 15 amino acids. The V segment lost 4 bases and the J segment 5 bases; nucleotides outside the gene matches: 10. Germline loops: CDR1 MNHNS, CDR2 SASEGT. For the CDR3, the DNA is TGTGCCAGCAGTGTTCAAAGGGGGCGGGCTGAGACCCAGTACTTC. Its translation is CASSVQRGRAETQYF.

The chain recombines TRBV12-5 with TRBJ2-1, with 13 positions matching TRBD2. This CDR3 is built from 15 residues. V lost 5 bases and J lost 8; bases outside the gene matches: 6. Germline V lookup: CDR1 LGHNT, CDR2 FRNRAP. The CDR3 loop reads CASGPGLAGDYEQFF. The CDR3 nucleotides are TGTGCTAGTGGTCCAGGACTAGCGGGAGACTATGAGCAGTTCTTC.

The chain uses TRBV29-1 and TRBJ2-1; the match to TRBD1 covers 9 bases. The CDR3 loop spans 14 amino acids. The germline V gene encodes CDR1 SQVTM and CDR2 ANQGSEA. The J segment lost 4 bases and the V segment lost 4 bases, leaving 5 bases of the junction unmatched. CDR3 residues: CSVVRGTGYNEQFF. The CDR3 coding sequence is TGCAGCGTTGTCCGCGGGACAGGGTACAATGAGCAGTTCTTC.

The V and J genes are TRBV6-5 and TRBJ1-2, with TRBD1 matching 7 bases. CDR1 MNHEY and CDR2 SVGAGI come from the germline V gene. V lost 5 bases, J lost 6 bases, and 6 bases stayed unmatched. CDR3 length equals 13 residues. The CDR3 reads CASSATGRHGYTF. CDR3 bases: TGTGCCAGCAGTGCGACAGGGCGACATGGCTACACCTTC.

The V and J genes are TRBV5-4 and TRBJ2-7; TRBD2 matches 7 bases. The CDR3 totals 13 residues. Germline V gene data show CDR1 as SGHNT and CDR2 as YYREEE (reference sequence). V shed 1 base and J 7 bases; nucleotides not matched to a gene: 5. CDR3 region: CASSLNAREEQYF. CDR3 bases: TGTGCCAGCAGCTTGAATGCGCGGGAGGAGCAGTACTTC.

The chain uses TRBV15 and TRBJ2-2; 12 bases fit TRBD2. The CDR3 is 19 amino acids. V lost 1 base to trimming and J lost 2 bases; unmatched junction nucleotides: 8. The germline V gene has CDR1 LNHNV and CDR2 YYDKDF (reference sequence). Here the CDR3 reads CATSRVASGRVTNTGELFF. The CDR3 nucleotides are TGTGCCACCAGCAGAGTGGCTAGCGGGAGGGTAACAAACACCGGGGAGCTGTTTTTT.

The chain combines TRBV11-3 with TRBJ2-2; 7 nucleotides agree with TRBD1. CDR3 length equals 15 residues. The V and J ends lost 0 bases and 3 bases, in that order; junction bases with no gene match: 1. Germline V lookup: CDR1 SGHNT, CDR2 YENEEA. The CDR3 spells CASSLEQGDTGELFF. The CDR3 coding sequence is TGTGCCAGCAGCTTAGAGCAGGGGGACACCGGGGAGCTGTTTTTT.

This clone was seen a single time. An end of the junction differs from the germline gene, which may be a read error. The chain links TRBV7-2 to TRBJ2-5, with a tentative D call TRBD1 (6 bases). The CDR3 extends over 13 amino acids. Germline lookup yields CDR1 SGHTA and CDR2 FQGNSA. CDR3 DNA: TGTGCCAGCAGCTTAGCGGGGATGGCAGGGGCACACTTC. Amino acid sequence: CASSLAGMAGAHF.

The chain couples TRBV7-9 to TRBJ2-7; 15 bases map to TRBD2. The CDR3 is 16 residues long. Germline CDR1 SEHNR, CDR2 FQNEAQ (reference sequence). The trim removed 1 base at V and 5 bases at J, leaving 3 bases unmatched. CDR3 in DNA: TGTGCCAGCAGCTTAGGGACTAGCGGGAGGGCCGACGAGCAGTACTTC. This sequence encodes CASSLGTSGRADEQYF.

This chain's CDR3 is CASSEYTNTGELFF. CDR3 sequence (DNA): TGCGCCAGCAGTGAGTACACGAACACCGGGGAGCTGTTTTTT. The chain carries TRBV10-1 and TRBJ2-2, with unresolved D. Trimming removed 1 base at V and 0 bases at J, with 3 bases between. The germline V gene encodes CDR1 WNHNN and CDR2 SYGVQD (reference sequence). CDR3 size: 14 residues.

The rearrangement links TRBV6-1 to TRBJ1-1; D possibly corresponds to TRBD1 (5 bases). V was shortened by 6 bases and J by 4 bases, with 12 bases between the two germline ends. Germline CDR1 is MNHNS and CDR2 is SASEGT. This CDR3 has 13 amino acids. The CDR3: CASSGHDSTEAFF. As DNA, the CDR3 is TGTGCCAGCAGCGGACATGACAGCACTGAAGCTTTCTTT.

This clone was seen once. This sequence joins TRBV28 and TRBJ1-1; D ambiguous. V lost 2 bases to trimming and J lost 3 bases, with 10 bases between them. In germline, CDR1 is MDHEN, CDR2 SYDVKM. The CDR3 has 14 residues. The CDR3 loop is CASSLGQSDTEAFF. CDR3 nucleotides: TGTGCCAGCAGTTTAGGGCAATCGGACACTGAAGCTTTCTTT.

The rearrangement uses TRBV9 and TRBJ2-1; 9 bases are a match to TRBD2. The length of the CDR3 is 16 residues. With 0 bases clipped from V and 6 bases from J, the junction kept 7 bases outside the gene matches. Germline V CDR1 and CDR2: SGDLS, YYNGEE. Written as DNA, the CDR3 is TGTGCCAGCAGCGTAGTCGGCGGGAGGGCCTCCAATGAGCAGTTCTTC. Protein: CASSVVGGRASNEQFF.

This clone was counted a single time. J is TRBJ1-2 and V is TRBV6-5; a possible D gene is TRBD1 (5 bases). The CDR3 length is 15 residues. V shed 0 bases and J shed 1 base, with 9 bases lying between them. The germline CDR1 and CDR2 sequences are MNHEY and SVGAGI. CDR3 region: CASSYSEGFNYGYTF. The CDR3 DNA follows: TGTGCCAGCAGTTACTCGGAGGGGTTTAACTATGGCTACACCTTC.

V and J are TRBV10-3 and TRBJ1-1, with D tentatively TRBD1 (6 bases). CDR1 is ENHRY, CDR2 SYGVKD, per germline. V lost 11 bases, J lost 1 base, and 17 bases lay in between. This CDR3 is built from 14 residues. CDR3 loop: CAALRDTSNTEAFF. CDR3 coding DNA: TGTGCCGCCCTAAGGGACACCTCGAACACTGAAGCTTTCTTT.

This chain connects TRBV28 to TRBJ2-7; 8 positions match TRBD2. Germline trimming cut 5 bases from V and 0 bases from J; bases unmatched to any gene: 9. Germline CDR1 reads MDHEN; CDR2 reads SYDVKM. The CDR3 is 16 residues long. The CDR3 loop reads CASSALLAAFSYEQYF. DNA of the CDR3: TGTGCCAGCAGTGCTTTACTAGCGGCTTTCTCCTACGAGCAGTACTTC. Drawing the rest from reference TRBV28 and TRBJ2-7, the complete variable domain is DVKVTQSSRYLVKRTGEKVFLECVQDMDHENMFWYRQDPGLGLRLIYFSYDVKMKEKGDIPEGYSVSREKKERFSLILESASTNQTSMYLCASSALLAAFSYEQYFGPGTRLTVT.

The chain links TRBV2 to TRBJ2-1; the D gene is possibly TRBD2 (6 bases). CDR1 is SNHLY and CDR2 is FYNNEI in the germline V gene. The CDR3 extends over 13 amino acids. The ends were cut back, 10 bases at V and 0 bases at J, with 10 bases in the middle. CDR3 amino acids: CAILALSYNEQFF. The CDR3 nucleotides read TGTGCCATTCTAGCGCTCTCCTACAATGAGCAGTTCTTC.

V usage is TRBV19 and J usage is TRBJ2-7, with a possible D match to TRBD1 (6 bases). The CDR3 contains 15 residues. V was cut by 3 bases and J by 6 bases, with 18 bases left in between. CDR1 and CDR2 (germline): LNHDA, SQIVND (reference sequence). The CDR3 protein is CASSITQGKAGEQYF. The CDR3 DNA sequence: TGTGCCAGTAGTATCACGCAGGGGAAGGCGGGCGAGCAGTACTTC.

This clone occurred once. The chain couples TRBV29-1 to TRBJ2-7; 13 positions match TRBD2. Germline trimming cut 6 bases from V and 6 bases from J; bases unmatched to any gene: 8. The CDR3 contains 14 residues. Germline lookup yields CDR1 SQVTM and CDR2 ANQGSEA. The CDR3 region is CSVALAGGFSEQYF. The CDR3, as DNA: TGCAGCGTAGCACTAGCGGGGGGGTTCTCCGAGCAGTACTTC.

The rearrangement links TRBV19 to TRBJ1-5; 12 bases are shared with TRBD1. Losses at the gene ends were 10 bases for V and 7 bases for J; bases not matched to a gene: 14. Germline CDR1 and CDR2: LNHDA and SQIVND (reference sequence). The CDR3 length is 16 residues. The CDR3 sequence: CATNPGQGAMGQPQHF. CDR3 sequence (DNA): TGTGCCACCAACCCGGGACAGGGGGCAATGGGACAGCCCCAGCATTTT.

The chain is built from TRBV28 and TRBJ2-7; a weak D match, TRBD2 (6 bases). V lost 5 bases and J lost 5, with 10 bases in between. This CDR3 comprises 12 residues. Germline V gives CDR1 MDHEN, CDR2 SYDVKM. CDR3 coding DNA: TGTGCCAGCAGTCTCCCTAGCGACGAGCAGTACTTC. It yields the protein CASSLPSDEQYF.